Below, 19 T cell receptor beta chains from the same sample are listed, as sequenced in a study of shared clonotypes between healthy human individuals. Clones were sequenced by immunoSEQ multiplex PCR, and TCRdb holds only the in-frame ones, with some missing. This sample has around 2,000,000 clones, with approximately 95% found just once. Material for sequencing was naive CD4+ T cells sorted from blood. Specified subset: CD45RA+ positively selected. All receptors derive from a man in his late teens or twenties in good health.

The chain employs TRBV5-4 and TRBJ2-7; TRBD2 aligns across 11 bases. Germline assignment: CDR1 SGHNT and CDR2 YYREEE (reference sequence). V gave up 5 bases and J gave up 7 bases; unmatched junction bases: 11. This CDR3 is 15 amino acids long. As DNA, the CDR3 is TGTGCCAGCAGGCCATCACTAGCGGGAGTGAGGGAGCAGTACTTC. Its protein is CASRPSLAGVREQYF.

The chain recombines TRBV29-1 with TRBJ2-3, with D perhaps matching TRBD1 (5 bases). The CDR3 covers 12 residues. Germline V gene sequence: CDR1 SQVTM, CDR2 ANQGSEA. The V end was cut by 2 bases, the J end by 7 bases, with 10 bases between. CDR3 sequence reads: CSVERGPNTQYF. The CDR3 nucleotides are TGCAGCGTTGAAAGGGGCCCTAATACGCAGTATTTT.

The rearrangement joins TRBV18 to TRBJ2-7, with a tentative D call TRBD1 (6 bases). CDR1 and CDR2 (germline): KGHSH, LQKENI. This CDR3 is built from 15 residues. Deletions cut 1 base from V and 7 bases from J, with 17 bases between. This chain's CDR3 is CASSPQGTGIWEQYF. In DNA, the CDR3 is TGTGCCAGCTCACCACAGGGAACAGGGATTTGGGAGCAGTACTTC. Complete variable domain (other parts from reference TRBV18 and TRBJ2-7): NAGVMQNPRHLVRRRGQEARLRCSPMKGHSHVYWYRQLPEEGLKFMVYLQKENIIDESGMPKERFSAEFPKEGPSILRIQQVVRGDSAAYFCASSPQGTGIWEQYFGPGTRLTVT.

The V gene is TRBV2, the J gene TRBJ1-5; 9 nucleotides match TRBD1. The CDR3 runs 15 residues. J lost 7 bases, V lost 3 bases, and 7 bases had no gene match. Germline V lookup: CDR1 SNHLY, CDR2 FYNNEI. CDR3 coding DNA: TGTGCCAGCAGTGAGAACAGGGGGCTAGGGCAGCCCCAGCATTTT. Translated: CASSENRGLGQPQHF.

The CDR3 DNA reads TGTGCCATCAGTGAGCTTCCAGGGCGACAGCCCCAGCATTTT. It encodes CAISELPGRQPQHF. The V call is TRBV10-3, the J call TRBJ1-5; maybe TRBD1 (5 bases). This CDR3 has 14 residues. Trimming took 2 bases from V and 7 from J, leaving 12 bases between them. Germline CDR1 reads ENHRY; CDR2 reads SYGVKD.

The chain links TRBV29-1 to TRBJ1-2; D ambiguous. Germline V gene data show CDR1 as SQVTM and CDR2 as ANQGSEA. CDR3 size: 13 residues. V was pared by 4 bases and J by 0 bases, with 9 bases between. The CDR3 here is CSVATSANYGYTF. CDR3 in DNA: TGCAGCGTTGCTACCTCTGCTAACTATGGCTACACCTTC.

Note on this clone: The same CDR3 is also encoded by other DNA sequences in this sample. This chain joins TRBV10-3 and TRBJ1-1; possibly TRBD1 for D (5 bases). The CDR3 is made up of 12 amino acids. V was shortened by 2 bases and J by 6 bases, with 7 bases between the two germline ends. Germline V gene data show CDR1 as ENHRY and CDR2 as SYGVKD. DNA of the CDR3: TGTGCCATCAGTGAGGGGGGTTCTGAAGCTTTCTTT. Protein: CAISEGGSEAFF.

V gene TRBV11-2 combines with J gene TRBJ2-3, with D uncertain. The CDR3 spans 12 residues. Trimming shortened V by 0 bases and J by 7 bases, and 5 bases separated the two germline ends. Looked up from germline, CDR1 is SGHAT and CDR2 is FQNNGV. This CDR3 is CASSLDAYTQYF. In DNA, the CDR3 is TGTGCCAGCAGCTTAGACGCGTATACGCAGTATTTT. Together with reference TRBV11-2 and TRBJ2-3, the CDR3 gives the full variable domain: EAGVAQSPRYKIIEKRQSVAFWCNPISGHATLYWYQQILGQGPKLLIQFQNNGVVDDSQLPKDRFSAERLKGVDSTLKIQPAKLEDSAVYLCASSLDAYTQYFGPGTRLTVL.

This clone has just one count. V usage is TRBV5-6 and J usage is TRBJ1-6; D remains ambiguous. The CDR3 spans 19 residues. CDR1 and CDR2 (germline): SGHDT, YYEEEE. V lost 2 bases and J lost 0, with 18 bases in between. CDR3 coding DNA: TGTGCCAGCAGCTTAGCCCGGCAGCCCCCGAGCTCCTATAATTCACCCCTCCACTTT. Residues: CASSLARQPPSSYNSPLHF.

The CDR3 is CASSPGADRTYEQYF. DNA for the CDR3: TGTGCCAGCAGCCCGGGGGCAGACCGAACCTACGAGCAGTACTTC. This chain uses TRBV9 with TRBJ2-7; D may match TRBD1 or TRBD2 (6 bases each). The germline gives CDR1 SGDLS, CDR2 YYNGEE. Trimming removed 4 bases from V and 2 bases from J, with 16 bases in between. The CDR3 is made up of 15 amino acids.

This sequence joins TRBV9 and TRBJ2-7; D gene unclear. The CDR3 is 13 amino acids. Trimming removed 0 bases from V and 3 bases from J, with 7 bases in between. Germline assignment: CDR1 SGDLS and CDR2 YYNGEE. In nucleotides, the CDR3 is TGTGCCAGCAGCGTAGAAGACTTCTACGAGCAGTACTTC. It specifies CASSVEDFYEQYF.

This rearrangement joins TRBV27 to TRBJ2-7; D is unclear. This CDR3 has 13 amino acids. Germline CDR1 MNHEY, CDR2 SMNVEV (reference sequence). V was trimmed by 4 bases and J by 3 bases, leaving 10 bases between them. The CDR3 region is CASSSSVGYEQYF. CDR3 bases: TGTGCCAGCAGTTCCTCAGTAGGCTACGAGCAGTACTTC.

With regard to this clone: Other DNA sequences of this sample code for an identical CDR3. This CDR3 is CASSLRRSTDTQYF. Here the CDR3 DNA reads TGTGCCAGCAGCTTAAGACGAAGCACAGATACGCAGTATTTT. The V gene is TRBV7-2, the J gene TRBJ2-3; no firm D call. Germline CDR1 reads SGHTA; CDR2 reads FQGNSA. Trimming took 2 bases from V and 0 from J, leaving 6 bases between them. The CDR3 sequence is 14 residues long.

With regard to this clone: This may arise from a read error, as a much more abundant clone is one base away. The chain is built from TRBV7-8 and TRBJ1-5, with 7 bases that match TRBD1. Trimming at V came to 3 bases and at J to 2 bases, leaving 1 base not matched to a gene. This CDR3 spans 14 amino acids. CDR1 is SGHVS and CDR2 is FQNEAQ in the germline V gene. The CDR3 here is CASSFTGGNQPQHF. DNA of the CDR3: TGTGCCAGCAGCTTCACAGGGGGCAATCAGCCCCAGCATTTT.

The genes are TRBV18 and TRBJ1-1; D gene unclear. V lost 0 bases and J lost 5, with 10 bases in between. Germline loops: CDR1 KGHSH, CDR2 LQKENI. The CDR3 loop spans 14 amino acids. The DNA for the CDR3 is TGTGCCAGCTCACCACCTTCCACAGAAACTGAAGCTTTCTTT. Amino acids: CASSPPSTETEAFF.

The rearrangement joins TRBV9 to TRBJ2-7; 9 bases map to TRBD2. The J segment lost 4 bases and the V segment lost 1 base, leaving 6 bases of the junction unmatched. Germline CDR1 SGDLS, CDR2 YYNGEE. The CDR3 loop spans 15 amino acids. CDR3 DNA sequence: TGTGCCAGCAGCGTAAGTAGTAGCGGGGGATACGAGCAGTACTTC. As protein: CASSVSSSGGYEQYF.

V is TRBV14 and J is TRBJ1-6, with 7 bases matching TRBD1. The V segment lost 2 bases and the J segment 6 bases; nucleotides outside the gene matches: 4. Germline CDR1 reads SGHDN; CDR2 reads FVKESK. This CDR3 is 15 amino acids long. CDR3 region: CASSQRTGANSPLHF. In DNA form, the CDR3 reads TGTGCCAGCAGCCAAAGAACAGGGGCTAATTCACCCCTCCACTTT.

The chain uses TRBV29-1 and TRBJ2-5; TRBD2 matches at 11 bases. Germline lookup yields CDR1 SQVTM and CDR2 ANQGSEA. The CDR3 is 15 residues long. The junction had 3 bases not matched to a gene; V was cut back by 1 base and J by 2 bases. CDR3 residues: CSVEGLAGRQETQYF. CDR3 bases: TGCAGCGTTGAAGGACTAGCGGGAAGGCAAGAGACCCAGTACTTC.

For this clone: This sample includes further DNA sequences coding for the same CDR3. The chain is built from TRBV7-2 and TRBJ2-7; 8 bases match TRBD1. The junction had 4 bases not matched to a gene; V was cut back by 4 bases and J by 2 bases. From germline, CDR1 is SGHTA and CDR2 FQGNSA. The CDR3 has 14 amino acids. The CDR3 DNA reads TGTGCCAGCAGCTCAGACAGGGGCCCCTACGAGCAGTACTTC. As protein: CASSSDRGPYEQYF. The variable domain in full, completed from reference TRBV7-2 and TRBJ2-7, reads GAGVSQSPSNKVTEKGKDVELRCDPISGHTALYWYRQSLGQGLEFLIYFQGNSAPDKSGLPSDRFSAERTGGSVSTLTIQRTQQEDSAVYLCASSSDRGPYEQYFGPGTRLTVT.